These 25 T cell receptor beta chains were sequenced from one sample in a study of untreated major depressive disorder. Regarding the study as a whole: Depressed patients' CD4+ T cells carried increased TRBV05-01 (Vbeta 5.1) usage versus control CD4+ T cells.

TCRdb's table, derived via immunoSEQ multiplex PCR, lists solely in-frame clones and lacks some. The sample carries under 30,000 clones, about 90% recorded once. These receptors' antigens are unknown. Sequencing input: CD4+ T cells from PBMCs. The origin of the receptors is a woman aged 25 to 39 with major depressive disorder.

In this sample, this clone turned up once. This rearrangement joins TRBV7-2 to TRBJ1-2, with D perhaps matching TRBD1 (5 bases). Germline V gives CDR1 SGHTA, CDR2 FQGNSA. Trimming took 1 base from V and 6 from J, leaving 18 bases between them. This CDR3 region has 16 residues. The CDR3 region has the DNA TGTGCCAGCAGCTTAGGTATAACAGGAGCCACCAATGGCTACACCTTC. The encoded protein is CASSLGITGATNGYTF.

The rearrangement links TRBV28 to TRBJ1-5; weak D call: TRBD1 (5 bases). There are 16 residues in the CDR3. Deletions cut 2 bases from V and 1 base from J, with 12 bases between. Germline V lookup: CDR1 MDHEN, CDR2 SYDVKM. DNA for the CDR3: TGTGCCAGCAGTTTACCCTGGGCAGGGAGCAATCAGCCCCAGCATTTT. It encodes CASSLPWAGSNQPQHF. The variable domain in full, with the rest retrieved from reference TRBV28 and TRBJ1-5, is DVKVTQSSRYLVKRTGEKVFLECVQDMDHENMFWYRQDPGLGLRLIYFSYDVKMKEKGDIPEGYSVSREKKERFSLILESASTNQTSMYLCASSLPWAGSNQPQHFGDGTRLSIL.

The rearrangement links TRBV28 to TRBJ1-2; D unresolved. Germline-derived CDR1 and CDR2 are MDHEN and SYDVKM. V was trimmed by 2 bases and J by 6 bases, leaving 7 bases between them. The CDR3 is 12 residues long. The CDR3 nucleotides are TGTGCCAGCAGTTTAGTAGGGAATGGCTACACCTTC. It translates to CASSLVGNGYTF.

The chain recombines TRBV9 with TRBJ2-1; D might be TRBD1 (5 bases). V was pared by 4 bases and J by 9 bases, with 20 bases between. Germline assignment: CDR1 SGDLS and CDR2 YYNGEE. The CDR3 loop spans 15 amino acids. Here the CDR3 reads CASSPLLTAGSEQFF. The DNA for the CDR3 is TGTGCCAGCAGCCCCCTTTTGACGGCAGGGTCTGAGCAGTTCTTC.

This chain joins TRBV7-2 and TRBJ2-3; D call uncertain. Trimming took off 3 bases at V and 6 bases at J, with 7 bases between the two ends. Germline values: CDR1 SGHTA, CDR2 FQGNSA. This CDR3 has 12 residues. CDR3 amino acids: CASSLFPDTQYF. The DNA of the CDR3 is TGTGCCAGCAGCTTGTTCCCTGATACGCAGTATTTT.

V and J are TRBV10-3 and TRBJ2-3; possibly TRBD1 for D (5 bases). The CDR3 is 13 residues long. Looked up from germline, CDR1 is ENHRY and CDR2 is SYGVKD. Trimming took 4 bases from V and 3 from J, leaving 8 bases between them. The CDR3 region is CAISGQGTDTQYF. In DNA, the CDR3 is TGTGCCATCAGTGGGCAGGGTACAGATACGCAGTATTTT.

The chain couples TRBV18 to TRBJ2-3; tentative D call: TRBD1 (6 bases). The CDR3 has 15 residues. V lost 6 bases to trimming and J lost 5 bases, with 18 bases between them. Germline CDR1 reads KGHSH; CDR2 reads LQKENI. DNA for the CDR3: TGTGCCAGCTCCCAGGGAAGGGGGTCCCAAGATACGCAGTATTTT. Translating it yields CASSQGRGSQDTQYF.

As regards this clone: One end of the junction fails to match germline, which may point to a read error. The chain joins TRBV5-5 to TRBJ2-2; D is unclear. Germline CDR1 reads SGHKS; CDR2 reads YYEKEE (reference sequence). The CDR3 spans 11 residues. The CDR3 region is CASRLAGELFF. CDR3 in DNA: TGTGCCAGCAGGTTGGCGGGGGAGCTGTTTTTT.

This chain links TRBV4-2 with TRBJ1-4, with 10 bases identical to TRBD1. Germline CDR1 is LGHNA and CDR2 is YNFKEQ. The CDR3 length is 15 residues. V gave up 2 bases and J gave up 8 bases; unmatched junction bases: 5. CDR3 in amino acids: CASSQSGTGVEKLFF. The CDR3 nucleotides are TGTGCCAGCAGCCAATCCGGGACAGGGGTCGAAAAACTGTTTTTT.

The sample holds a few counts of this clone. The chain carries TRBV7-8 and TRBJ2-7; D perhaps matches TRBD2 (7 bases). From germline, CDR1 is SGHVS and CDR2 FQNEAQ. The CDR3 is 15 residues long. The germline V and J ends were trimmed by 2 bases and 12 bases, with 23 bases remaining between them. This CDR3 reads CASSLPMSRNGGRYF. CDR3 coding DNA: TGTGCCAGCAGCTTACCTATGTCTCGTAACGGGGGGCGGTACTTC. Full variable domain (remainder filled in from reference TRBV7-8 and TRBJ2-7): GAGVSQSPRYKVAKRGQDVALRCDPISGHVSLFWYQQALGQGPEFLTYFQNEAQLDKSGLPSDRFFAERPEGSVSTLKIQRTQQEDSAVYLCASSLPMSRNGGRYFGPGTRLTVT.

The gene calls are TRBV30 and TRBJ1-1; D is uncertain. The CDR3 spans 15 residues. Germline V gives CDR1 GTSNPN, CDR2 SVGIG (reference sequence). Trimming removed 0 bases from V and 2 bases from J, with 13 bases in between. The CDR3, as DNA: TGTGCCTGGAGTGTAGAAACAGTTTCTAACACTGAAGCTTTCTTT. Translated, it gives CAWSVETVSNTEAFF.

The chain's CDR3 is CASSALNRGEDTEAFF. The CDR3 bases are TGTGCCAGCAGCGCGTTAAACAGGGGGGAAGACACTGAAGCTTTCTTT. V usage is TRBV7-3 and J usage is TRBJ1-1, with 8 bases that match TRBD1. Trimming at V came to 5 bases and at J to 3 bases, leaving 11 bases not matched to a gene. From germline, CDR1 is SGHTA and CDR2 FQGTGA. This CDR3 is 16 amino acids long.

The rearrangement uses TRBV6-1 and TRBJ2-3; D possibly corresponds to TRBD1 (6 bases). This CDR3 comprises 15 residues. The V end was cut by 4 bases, the J end by 3 bases, with 14 bases between. The germline gives CDR1 MNHNS, CDR2 SASEGT. Here the CDR3 DNA reads TGTGCCAGCAGTGTACAGGGACATAATACAGATACGCAGTATTTT. Encoded protein: CASSVQGHNTDTQYF.

The chain recombines TRBV29-1 with TRBJ2-7; D might be TRBD2 (5 bases). Trimming stripped 4 bases from V and 0 bases from J, with 10 bases between. CDR1 and CDR2 (germline): SQVTM, ANQGSEA. This CDR3 has 13 residues. The CDR3 protein is CSVVLGSSYEQYF. The CDR3 DNA reads as TGCAGCGTTGTTTTGGGGAGCTCCTACGAGCAGTACTTC.

J is TRBJ2-3 and V is TRBV5-1; D not resolved. This CDR3 region has 16 residues. Germline values: CDR1 SGHRS, CDR2 YFSETQ. The V end lost 5 bases, the J end lost 2 bases, and 18 bases lay between the germline ends. CDR3 in DNA: TGCGCCAGCAGGGGATCTGGCAGGATAATCACAGATACGCAGTATTTT. It translates to CASRGSGRIITDTQYF. The full variable domain, with the rest looked up from reference TRBV5-1 and TRBJ2-3, is KAGVTQTPRYLIKTRGQQVTLSCSPISGHRSVSWYQQTPGQGLQFLFEYFSETQRNKGNFPGRFSGRQFSNSRSEMNVSTLELGDSALYLCASRGSGRIITDTQYFGPGTRLTVL.

V and J are TRBV6-5 and TRBJ1-2; D not resolved. The CDR3 is 14 amino acids. CDR1 is MNHEY, CDR2 SVGAGI, per germline. Trimming took 5 bases from V and 6 from J, leaving 16 bases between them. The CDR3: CASSRRASFNGYTF. CDR3 bases: TGTGCCAGCAGTCGGAGAGCTTCTTTTAATGGCTACACCTTC.

The genes are TRBV28 and TRBJ1-5; maybe TRBD1 (6 bases). V was pared by 7 bases and J by 2 bases, with 18 bases between. The V gene's germline CDR1 is MDHEN and CDR2 SYDVKM. The length of the CDR3 is 16 residues. Here the CDR3 reads CASIPGGRQGNQPQHF. The CDR3 DNA reads as TGTGCCAGCATACCGGGGGGGCGCCAAGGCAATCAGCCCCAGCATTTT. Full variable domain (rest looked up from reference TRBV28 and TRBJ1-5): DVKVTQSSRYLVKRTGEKVFLECVQDMDHENMFWYRQDPGLGLRLIYFSYDVKMKEKGDIPEGYSVSREKKERFSLILESASTNQTSMYLCASIPGGRQGNQPQHFGDGTRLSIL.

The J gene is TRBJ2-3, the V gene TRBV7-8; maybe TRBD2 (5 bases). The CDR3 runs to 14 residues. In germline, CDR1 is SGHVS, CDR2 FQNEAQ. The germline V and J ends were trimmed by 5 bases and 6 bases, with 15 bases remaining between them. The CDR3 loop reads CASSRPGVTDTQYF. The CDR3 nucleotides read TGTGCCAGCAGCCGTCCCGGGGTTACGGATACGCAGTATTTT.

This chain uses TRBV4-2 with TRBJ2-1; perhaps TRBD2 as D (6 bases). V lost 0 bases to trimming and J lost 6 bases, with 15 bases between them. In germline, CDR1 is LGHNA, CDR2 YNFKEQ. The CDR3 has 16 residues. CDR3 in amino acids: CASSQDSGTQRNEQFF. As DNA, the CDR3 is TGTGCCAGCAGCCAAGATTCCGGGACTCAGCGCAATGAGCAGTTCTTC.

The chain combines TRBV11-3 with TRBJ2-7; D unclear. Germline V gene sequence: CDR1 SGHNT, CDR2 YENEEA. This CDR3 region has 12 residues. V gave up 2 bases and J gave up 4 bases, with 6 bases separating them. DNA of the CDR3: TGTGCCAGCAGCTTAACATCTTACGAGCAGTACTTC. Residues: CASSLTSYEQYF. Looking up the rest from reference TRBV11-3 and TRBJ2-7 gives the full variable domain: EAGVVQSPRYKIIEKKQPVAFWCNPISGHNTLYWYLQNLGQGPELLIRYENEEAVDDSQLPKDRFSAERLKGVDSTLKIQPAELGDSAVYLCASSLTSYEQYFGPGTRLTVT.

This chain links TRBV4-2 with TRBJ1-1; TRBD1 might be the D (5 bases). V was shortened by 4 bases and J by 1 base, with 19 bases between the two germline ends. The CDR3 runs 17 residues. The germline V gene has CDR1 LGHNA and CDR2 YNFKEQ. The chain's CDR3 is CASSPQLGGGGNTEAFF. CDR3 nucleotide sequence: TGTGCCAGCAGCCCCCAGCTGGGAGGCGGGGGGAACACTGAAGCTTTCTTT.

The chain employs TRBV2 and TRBJ2-7; D remains unclear. CDR1 and CDR2 (germline): SNHLY, FYNNEI. The CDR3 loop spans 14 amino acids. The ends were cut back, 1 base at V and 6 bases at J, with 13 bases in the middle. The CDR3 is CASSEGPLLSEQYF. CDR3 in DNA: TGTGCCAGCAGTGAAGGACCTTTACTGTCCGAGCAGTACTTC.

The chain employs TRBV5-6 and TRBJ1-1; 11 nucleotides align to TRBD1. The V gene's germline CDR1 is SGHDT and CDR2 YYEEEE. CDR3 length: 15 residues. Losses at the gene ends were 7 bases for V and 5 bases for J; bases not matched to a gene: 10. CDR3 DNA sequence: TGTGCCAGCTCCGGACAGGGGGCAGGGAAGACTGAAGCTTTCTTT. Its protein product is CASSGQGAGKTEAFF.

The table lists this clone with a count of one. The CDR3 here is CASSLAPSGTEAFF. Here the CDR3 DNA reads TGTGCCAGCAGCTTAGCACCGAGTGGGACTGAAGCTTTCTTT. This rearrangement joins TRBV11-2 to TRBJ1-1; no reliable D call. V lost 1 base and J lost 5, with 11 bases in between. The CDR3 loop spans 14 amino acids. Germline values: CDR1 SGHAT, CDR2 FQNNGV.

The rearrangement uses TRBV2 and TRBJ2-3, with unresolved D. V was shortened by 4 bases and J by 2 bases, with 10 bases between the two germline ends. CDR3 length equals 14 residues. Germline lookup yields CDR1 SNHLY and CDR2 FYNNEI. Here the CDR3 reads CASSVDGFTDTQYF. In nucleotides, the CDR3 is TGTGCCAGCAGTGTGGACGGTTTCACAGATACGCAGTATTTT.